This T cell receptor (beta chain) appears in the sequencing data of a study of blood T cell repertoires in COVID-19. Study-level information: There were acute and convalescent COVID-19 samples, and they came from the United States, Italy and Spain. From T cells, B-cell-depleted T cells, or PBMCs came the material, which was cDNA or gDNA.

The CDR3 runs 13 residues. Per germline, CDR1 SEHNR and CDR2 FQNEAQ (reference sequence). V lost 11 bases to trimming and J lost 8 bases; unmatched junction nucleotides: 9. Source study methods: Reference gene primers were amplified, and this amplification served to estimate nucleated cell counts. Sequenced by immunoSEQ multiplex PCR; TCRdb stores in-frame clones only, minus some. V and J calls and clone size are copied from that table; D and trimming were computed from the DNA. The sample has roughly 230,000 clones, roughly 87% seen once; the top ten hold 3.5% to 5.5%. The sequenced sample consisted of peripheral blood. The TCR comes from a woman in her thirties or forties who had recovered from COVID-19. The chain joins TRBV7-9 to TRBJ2-1, with 10 bases that match TRBD2. CDR3 nucleotides: TGTGCCGGAACTAGCGGGACTTTCGATGAGCAGTTCTTC. As protein: CAGTSGTFDEQFF.